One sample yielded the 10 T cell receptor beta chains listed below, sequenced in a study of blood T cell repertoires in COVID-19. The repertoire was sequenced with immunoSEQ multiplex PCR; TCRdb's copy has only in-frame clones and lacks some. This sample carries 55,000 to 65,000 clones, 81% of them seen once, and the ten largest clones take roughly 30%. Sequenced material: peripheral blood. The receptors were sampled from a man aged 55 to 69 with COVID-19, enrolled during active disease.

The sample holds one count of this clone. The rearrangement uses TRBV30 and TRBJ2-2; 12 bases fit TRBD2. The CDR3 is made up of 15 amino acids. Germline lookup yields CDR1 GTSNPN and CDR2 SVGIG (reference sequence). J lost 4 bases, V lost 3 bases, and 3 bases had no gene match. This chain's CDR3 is CAWRTSGSGTGELFF. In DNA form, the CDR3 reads TGTGCCTGGAGGACTAGCGGGAGTGGCACCGGGGAGCTGTTTTTT.

The chain's CDR3 is CATNRDRDTEAFF. The CDR3 region has the DNA TGTGCCACGAACCGGGACAGGGACACTGAAGCTTTCTTT. The V call is TRBV19, the J call TRBJ1-1; TRBD1 matches 9 bases. With V trimmed by 10 bases and J by 3 bases, 6 bases remained unmatched. The CDR3 runs to 13 residues. Germline CDR1 is LNHDA and CDR2 is SQIVND (reference sequence).

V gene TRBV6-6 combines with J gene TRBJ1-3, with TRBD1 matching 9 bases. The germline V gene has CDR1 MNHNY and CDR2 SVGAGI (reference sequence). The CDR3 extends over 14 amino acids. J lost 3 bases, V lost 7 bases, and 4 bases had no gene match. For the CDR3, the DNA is TGTGCCAGCAACTACAGGGGGCTTGGAAACACCATATATTTT. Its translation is CASNYRGLGNTIYF.

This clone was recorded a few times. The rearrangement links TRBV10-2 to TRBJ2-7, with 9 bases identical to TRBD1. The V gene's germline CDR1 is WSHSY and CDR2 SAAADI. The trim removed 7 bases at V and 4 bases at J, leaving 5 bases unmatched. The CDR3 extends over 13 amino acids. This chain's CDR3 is CASTRDREYEQYF. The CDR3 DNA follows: TGCGCCAGCACCCGGGACAGGGAGTACGAGCAGTACTTC.

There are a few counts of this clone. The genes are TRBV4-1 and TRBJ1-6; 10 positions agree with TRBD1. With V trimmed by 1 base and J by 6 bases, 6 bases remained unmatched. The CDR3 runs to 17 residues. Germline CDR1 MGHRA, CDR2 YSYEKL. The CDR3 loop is CASSQGGGDRGNSPLHF. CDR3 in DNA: TGCGCCAGCAGCCAAGGGGGAGGGGACAGGGGTAATTCACCCCTCCACTTT.

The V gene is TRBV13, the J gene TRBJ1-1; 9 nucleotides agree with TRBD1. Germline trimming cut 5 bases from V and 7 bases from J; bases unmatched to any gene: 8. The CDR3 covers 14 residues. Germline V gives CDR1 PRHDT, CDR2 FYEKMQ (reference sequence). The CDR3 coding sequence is TGTGCCAGCAGCCCGGGACAGGGTTTGGGTGAAGCTTTCTTT. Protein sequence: CASSPGQGLGEAFF.

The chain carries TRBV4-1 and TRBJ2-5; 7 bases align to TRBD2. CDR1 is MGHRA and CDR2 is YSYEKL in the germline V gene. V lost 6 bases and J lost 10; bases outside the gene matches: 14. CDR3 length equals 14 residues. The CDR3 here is CASSGEGPRGGQYF. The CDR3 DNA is TGCGCCAGCAGTGGGGAGGGGCCTAGGGGTGGCCAGTACTTC.

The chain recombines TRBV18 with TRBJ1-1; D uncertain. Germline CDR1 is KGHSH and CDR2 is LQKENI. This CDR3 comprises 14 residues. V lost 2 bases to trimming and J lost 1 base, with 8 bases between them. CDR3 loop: CASSPKSGNTEAFF. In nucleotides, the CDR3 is TGTGCCAGCTCACCAAAGTCGGGGAACACTGAAGCTTTCTTT. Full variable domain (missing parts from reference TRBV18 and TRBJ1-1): NAGVMQNPRHLVRRRGQEARLRCSPMKGHSHVYWYRQLPEEGLKFMVYLQKENIIDESGMPKERFSAEFPKEGPSILRIQQVVRGDSAAYFCASSPKSGNTEAFFGQGTRLTVV.

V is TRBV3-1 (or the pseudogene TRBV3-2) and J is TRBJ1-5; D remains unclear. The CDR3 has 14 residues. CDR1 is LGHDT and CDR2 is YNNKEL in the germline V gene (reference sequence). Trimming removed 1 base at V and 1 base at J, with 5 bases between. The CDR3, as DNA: TGTGCCAGCAGCCAAGCAGTGAGCAATCAGCCCCAGCATTTT. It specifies CASSQAVSNQPQHF.

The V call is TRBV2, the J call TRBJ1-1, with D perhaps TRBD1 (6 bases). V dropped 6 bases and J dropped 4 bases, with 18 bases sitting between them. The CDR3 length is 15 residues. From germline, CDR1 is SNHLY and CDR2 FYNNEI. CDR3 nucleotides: TGTGCCAGCAGGGCCTACAGGGCCGGGGTCACTGAAGCTTTCTTT. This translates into CASRAYRAGVTEAFF.